This T cell receptor (beta chain) originates from a study of T-cell reconstitution after alpha-beta-depleted transplantation in children. Notes on the study in general: Several hundred expanded graft clones reportedly supplied alpha-beta T cells about two months after transplant. At the one-year point after transplant, T-cell counts and TCRbeta diversity were found to come mostly from T cells that had been newly produced.

Germline lookup yields CDR1 GTSNPN and CDR2 SVGIG (reference sequence). This CDR3 is built from 14 residues. V lost 1 base, J lost 2 bases, and 10 bases lay in between. The TCRbeta library incorporated unique molecular identifiers. Using its own MiXCR run on the PCR reads, TCRdb lists one record per CDR3 protein. This sample carries some 260,000 distinct CDR3 sequences, more than 20% of them seen once, and the ten largest clones take about 4.8%. This clonotype was seen more than once but under ten times. Its antigen is unknown. V usage is TRBV30 and J usage is TRBJ2-3; D is perhaps TRBD1 or TRBD2 (5 bases each). The receptor was derived from a female patient aged 2-9 years who had a stem cell transplant for congenital amegakaryocytic thrombocytopenia, so the T cells may come from the graft donor. The sequencing here drew on PBMCs, mostly from graft donor cells, taken 360 days after TCRalphabeta/CD19-depleted stem cell transplant. DNA for the CDR3: TGTGCCTGGAGTGCTGGGGACCACACAGATACGCAGTATTTT. Encoded protein: CAWSAGDHTDTQYF.